This T cell receptor beta chain came from a study of technical replicates of blood from several donors. With 4 bases clipped from V and 2 bases from J, the junction kept 5 bases outside the gene matches. From germline, CDR1 is MDHEN and CDR2 SYDVKM. The CDR3 spans 15 residues. Some clones are missing from TCRdb's copy, which holds only in-frame ones; the method was immunoSEQ multiplex PCR. The sample includes more than 65,000 clones, around four fifths of them seen just once. The sample comprised PBMCs. This sequence joins TRBV28 and TRBJ2-7; 10 nucleotides line up with TRBD2. The TCR originated in a human donor in good health. Some clones in this sample may be carry-over from other donors' samples. The CDR3 sequence: CASSSSGGYTYEQYF. The CDR3 nucleotides read TGTGCCAGCAGTTCTAGCGGGGGATATACCTACGAGCAGTACTTC.